The 24 T cell receptor beta chains below all came from one sample that was sequenced in a study of graft-versus-host responses after intestinal transplantation. No antigen is known for these receptors. Some clones are missing from TCRdb's copy, which holds only in-frame ones; the method was immunoSEQ multiplex PCR. The sample lists some 110,000 clones; about 92% were seen once. Source: unstimulated CD8+ T cells sorted from spleen or lymph node cells, taken before transplant. These receptors were obtained from a human donor who was the organ donor for an intestinal transplant.

V gene TRBV4-2 combines with J gene TRBJ2-6, with a tentative D call TRBD2 (7 bases). Germline V gene sequence: CDR1 LGHNA, CDR2 YNFKEQ. The CDR3 contains 18 residues. The V and J ends lost 1 base and 2 bases respectively, with 15 bases between them. Here the CDR3 reads CASSQARGRATGANVLTF. CDR3 sequence (DNA): TGTGCCAGCAGCCAAGCGAGGGGGAGGGCTACTGGGGCCAACGTCCTGACTTTC.

V and J are TRBV30 and TRBJ1-3; possible D gene TRBD1, 5 bases. Germline V gene sequence: CDR1 GTSNPN, CDR2 SVGIG (reference sequence). Trimming shortened V by 3 bases and J by 0 bases, and 9 bases separated the two germline ends. The CDR3 length is 14 residues. For the CDR3, the DNA is TGTGCCTGGAGCCAGGGATCCTCTGGAAACACCATATATTTT. Encoded protein: CAWSQGSSGNTIYF.

The genes are TRBV7-2 and TRBJ1-5; D not resolved. In germline, CDR1 is SGHTA, CDR2 FQGNSA. V was trimmed by 4 bases and J by 0 bases, leaving 10 bases between them. The CDR3 is 15 residues long. The CDR3 loop is CASSSGPYSNQPQHF. CDR3 nucleotide sequence: TGTGCCAGCAGCTCCGGGCCTTATAGCAATCAGCCCCAGCATTTT.

The chain has TRBV6-1 and TRBJ1-1; D call uncertain. From germline, CDR1 is MNHNS and CDR2 SASEGT. This CDR3 region has 15 residues. The V end was cut by 1 base, the J end by 2 bases, with 11 bases between. As DNA, the CDR3 is TGTGCCAGCAGTGAAGAGCATTGGGGAAACACTGAAGCTTTCTTT. This encodes CASSEEHWGNTEAFF.

The chain couples TRBV6-5 to TRBJ1-2; D gene uncertain. Germline V CDR1 and CDR2: MNHEY, SVGAGI. The CDR3 has 13 amino acids. V was clipped by 5 bases and J by 8 bases, with 15 bases between them. The CDR3 sequence is CASSPARVWGYTF. For the CDR3, the DNA is TGTGCCAGCAGTCCCGCCCGTGTGTGGGGCTACACCTTC.

J is TRBJ1-2 and V is TRBV4-3; D uncertain. This CDR3 has 14 residues. The V gene lost 0 bases and the J gene lost 2 bases, with 7 bases spanning the gap. CDR1 LGHNA and CDR2 YSLEER come from the germline V gene. The CDR3 is CASSQDVGNYGYTF. The CDR3 region has the DNA TGCGCCAGCAGCCAAGATGTGGGGAACTATGGCTACACCTTC.

The chain joins TRBV6-5 to TRBJ1-4, with no clear D. Germline CDR1 reads MNHEY; CDR2 reads SVGAGI. The CDR3 is made up of 12 amino acids. V was clipped by 6 bases and J by 10 bases, with 12 bases between them. CDR3 sequence (DNA): TGTGCCAGCAGGGTCCTATCGGGAAAACTGTTTTTT. Amino acids: CASRVLSGKLFF.

The V and J genes are TRBV19 and TRBJ1-5; possibly TRBD1 for D (5 bases). The CDR3 length is 14 residues. CDR1 is LNHDA, CDR2 SQIVND, per germline (reference sequence). V shed 9 bases and J shed 4 bases, with 16 bases lying between them. This CDR3 reads CARPLGGPNQPQHF. CDR3 nucleotide sequence: TGTGCCAGACCCCTCGGGGGTCCGAATCAGCCCCAGCATTTT.

This clone was detected only a few times. Within the sample, other DNA sequences also encode this same CDR3. This CDR3 reads CASRETDYYGYTF. The CDR3 bases are TGTGCCAGCAGGGAGACAGATTACTATGGCTACACCTTC. The chain combines TRBV2 with TRBJ1-2, with a weak D call TRBD1 (5 bases). This CDR3 spans 13 amino acids. Germline CDR1 is SNHLY and CDR2 is FYNNEI. Trimming removed 6 bases at V and 3 bases at J, with 11 bases between.

This chain joins TRBV6-5 and TRBJ2-1; D possibly corresponds to TRBD2 (6 bases). Germline CDR1 is MNHEY and CDR2 is SVGAGI. The CDR3 sequence is 14 residues long. Trimming took 6 bases from V and 9 from J, leaving 18 bases between them. The CDR3 nucleotides are TGTGCCAGCAGCCCGGAGATGGGGGGATTTGAGCAGTTCTTC. Its translation: CASSPEMGGFEQFF.

The chain employs TRBV6-5 and TRBJ1-1; no definite D call. Trimming took 2 bases from V and 3 from J, leaving 13 bases between them. CDR3 length: 15 residues. Germline loops: CDR1 MNHEY, CDR2 SVGAGI. CDR3 sequence: CASSYRPSAHTEAFF. CDR3 in DNA: TGTGCCAGCAGTTACCGCCCCTCCGCTCACACTGAAGCTTTCTTT.

The rearrangement uses TRBV29-1 and TRBJ2-2; TRBD1 or TRBD2 may be the D gene (5 bases each). This CDR3 comprises 13 residues. From germline, CDR1 is SQVTM and CDR2 ANQGSEA. Trimming took off 7 bases at V and 7 bases at J, with 16 bases between the two ends. The CDR3 is CSALGSGLGELFF. The CDR3 DNA is TGCAGCGCCCTAGGCTCGGGGCTCGGGGAGCTGTTTTTT.

The gene calls are TRBV14 and TRBJ1-1; weak D call: TRBD1 (5 bases). The CDR3 runs to 16 residues. The ends were cut back, 3 bases at V and 4 bases at J, with 18 bases in the middle. Germline V CDR1 and CDR2: SGHDN, FVKESK. The CDR3 region has the DNA TGTGCCAGCAGCCACGGGACGTCAAGGGCGAGCACTGAAGCTTTCTTT. Translated, it gives CASSHGTSRASTEAFF.

The chain uses TRBV10-3 and TRBJ2-3; the D is unclear. Per germline, CDR1 ENHRY and CDR2 SYGVKD. Trimming removed 3 bases at V and 0 bases at J, with 7 bases between. The CDR3 has 14 residues. The CDR3 DNA reads TGTGCCATCAGTGAAGAGATTAGCACAGATACGCAGTATTTT. This encodes CAISEEISTDTQYF.

The chain is built from TRBV5-4 and TRBJ1-2; a possible D gene is TRBD1 (5 bases). The CDR3 runs 13 residues. CDR1 SGHNT and CDR2 YYREEE come from the germline V gene (reference sequence). Deletions cut 4 bases from V and 1 base from J, with 8 bases between. CDR3 sequence: CASSGTGNYGYTF. The CDR3 DNA reads TGTGCCAGCAGCGGGACGGGTAACTATGGCTACACCTTC.

The chain joins TRBV5-6 to TRBJ1-5, with TRBD1 matching 8 bases. The CDR3 sequence is 18 residues long. CDR1 SGHDT and CDR2 YYEEEE come from the germline V gene. V shed 0 bases and J 0 bases; nucleotides not matched to a gene: 8. The CDR3, as DNA: TGTGCCAGCAGCTTGGGGGCAGGGGGCGTTTATAGCAATCAGCCCCAGCATTTT. It yields the protein CASSLGAGGVYSNQPQHF. The full variable domain, its missing parts supplied by reference TRBV5-6 and TRBJ1-5, is DAGVTQSPTHLIKTRGQQVTLRCSPKSGHDTVSWYQQALGQGPQFIFQYYEEEERQRGNFPDRFSGHQFPNYSSELNVNALLLGDSALYLCASSLGAGGVYSNQPQHFGDGTRLSIL.

This sequence joins TRBV6-1 and TRBJ2-5; TRBD1 might be the D (5 bases). The V and J ends lost 5 bases and 5 bases respectively, with 12 bases between them. This CDR3 comprises 13 residues. CDR1 and CDR2 (germline): MNHNS, SASEGT. CDR3 amino acids: CASSLGPGETQYF. CDR3 nucleotide sequence: TGTGCCAGCAGTCTTGGACCAGGGGAGACCCAGTACTTC.

For this clone: The same CDR3 also results from other DNA sequences found in this sample. The rearrangement joins TRBV12-1 to TRBJ1-4; the table gives TRBD1 as D, unverified against the DNA. TRBV12-1 is designated a pseudogene. This CDR3 contains 17 residues. CDR3 amino acids: CASSFYPHRGANEKLFF. CDR3 DNA: TGTGCCAGCAGCTTTTATCCCCACAGGGGGGCTAATGAAAAACTGTTTTTT.

The rearrangement joins TRBV9 to TRBJ2-1; D unclear. Germline V gives CDR1 SGDLS, CDR2 YYNGEE. V lost 3 bases and J lost 0, with 10 bases in between. The CDR3 sequence is 15 residues long. In DNA, the CDR3 is TGTGCCAGCAGCGATACTGGGGTCTCCTACAATGAGCAGTTCTTC. Its protein is CASSDTGVSYNEQFF.

V is TRBV25-1 and J is TRBJ2-1; D gene unclear. V lost 3 bases and J 0 bases, leaving 9 bases between the germline ends. The CDR3 has 15 residues. CDR1 and CDR2 (germline): MGHDK, SYGVNS. CDR3 loop: CASSDSLYSYNEQFF. The CDR3 nucleotides are TGTGCCAGCAGTGACAGCCTTTACTCCTACAATGAGCAGTTCTTC.

The J gene is TRBJ1-2, the V gene TRBV13; no clear D gene. The CDR3 spans 14 residues. Trimming removed 0 bases from V and 1 base from J, with 6 bases in between. CDR1 is PRHDT and CDR2 is FYEKMQ in the germline V gene (reference sequence). Written as DNA, the CDR3 is TGTGCCAGCAGCTTAGGAGGAATTAACTATGGCTACACCTTC. Residues: CASSLGGINYGYTF. Drawing the rest from reference TRBV13 and TRBJ1-2, the complete variable domain is AAGVIQSPRHLIKEKRETATLKCYPIPRHDTVYWYQQGPGQDPQFLISFYEKMQSDKGSIPDRFSAQQFSDYHSELNMSSLELGDSALYFCASSLGGINYGYTFGSGTRLTVV.

The rearrangement joins TRBV18 to TRBJ2-7; TRBD2 is a possible D gene (6 bases). CDR1 is KGHSH and CDR2 is LQKENI in the germline V gene. The ends were cut back, 6 bases at V and 4 bases at J, with 16 bases in the middle. The CDR3 runs 14 residues. In nucleotides, the CDR3 is TGTGCCAGCTCGGTTGGGGGGAGTGTATACGAGCAGTACTTC. This encodes CASSVGGSVYEQYF.

This chain uses TRBV27 with TRBJ1-5; D uncertain. Trimming removed 9 bases at V and 5 bases at J, with 11 bases between. This CDR3 has 12 residues. Germline CDR1 reads MNHEY; CDR2 reads SMNVEV (reference sequence). The CDR3 DNA reads as TGTGCCAGAACCGTGGCCCATCAGCCCCAGCATTTT. It translates to CARTVAHQPQHF.

V gene TRBV5-1 combines with J gene TRBJ2-1; either TRBD1 or TRBD2 may supply D (5 bases each). CDR3 length equals 14 residues. Trimming took 1 base from V and 13 from J, leaving 18 bases between them. Germline loops: CDR1 SGHRS, CDR2 YFSETQ. The CDR3 here is CASSLRGAGGFQFF. In DNA form, the CDR3 reads TGCGCCAGCAGCTTGCGAGGGGCGGGCGGATTCCAGTTCTTC.